The clone carrying this T cell receptor beta chain was recorded at least ten times. Its target is unknown. The record originates from a study of T cells in Graves' hyperthyroidism and ophthalmopathy. Looking at the study overall: Upon initial diagnosis and before any treatment, peripheral blood was collected. Study-level results: Stable hyperthyroidism and ophthalmopathy were separated using 13 V-J signatures.

TCR beta CDR3 regions were amplified from RNA. The TCR CDR3 first-round RT-PCR relied on the HTBI primer set. MiXCR was run by TCRdb on the multiplex PCR reads, yielding one entry per CDR3 protein. The data show fewer than 450,000 distinct CDR3 sequences, with approximately 18% seen just once and approximately 33% held by the top ten. V shed 5 bases and J shed 4 bases, with 21 bases lying between them. The CDR3 has 16 residues. Thyroid ultrasound, orbital computed tomography, clinical symptoms, and serum thyroxine and TRAb underpinned diagnoses. This rearrangement joins TRBV12-3 or TRBV12-4 to TRBJ2-7; D unresolved. This receptor was identified in a woman under 40 with Graves' hyperthyroidism that later progressed to Graves' ophthalmopathy. Sample: blood. This chain's CDR3 is CASSQRRPEYAYEQYF. The CDR3, as DNA: TGTGCCAGCAGTCAAAGAAGGCCTGAGTATGCGTACGAGCAGTACTTC.